The present T cell receptor (beta chain) was sequenced within a study of read filtering for tumor transcriptome and immune sequencing (dated by TCRdb to 2018 to 2021). As for the study more broadly: The cohort was composed of 17 male and 14 female patients, with a mean age of around 66 years and an age range of roughly 45 to 80. Under revised international staging, roughly eight patients fell into R-ISS I, 15 to 20 into R-ISS II and about 7 into R-ISS III. After DNase treatment, whole-transcriptome libraries were prepared using the TruSeq RNA Access Library Prep Kit. Per sample, about 3.5 to 10.27 million TCR-region mapped reads were obtained with IR-seq, compared with only roughly 75 to 1,400 with RNA-seq. Using the same bone marrow samples, the study compared TCR repertoires obtained by targeted immune repertoire sequencing with those obtained by bulk whole-transcriptome sequencing. A main aim was a read-filtering strategy for immune repertoire data, specifically whether clonotypes supported by a single read should be removed. What the research found in general, with its limitations: Rather than purified T cells, the sorted CD138-negative fraction was a mixed bone marrow immune population. Single-read clonotypes made up about 82% of clonotypes but only about 4% of total reads in IR-seq, compared with about 77% of clonotypes and more than 40% of reads in RNA-seq. The correlation between IR-seq and RNA-seq shared clonotype proportions was increased by removal of single-read clonotypes. Compared with RNA-seq, IR-seq captured clonotypes at much greater depth and more reliably, and a smaller IR-seq throughput was enough to identify most of the shared clonotypes.

Each patient had bone marrow sampled at the time of active disease. Bone marrow mononuclear cells were isolated by Ficoll-Hypaque density gradient centrifugation. To remove myeloma plasma cells, the cells were labeled with CD138 magnetic microbeads on a MACS separator, and CD138-negative cells were then collected by negative selection. Flow cytometry on an Attune NxT with CD138 antibodies was used to check the purity of the isolated cells. TRIzol reagent was used to extract total RNA, which was then quantified with a NanoDrop spectrophotometer. Paired RNA-seq and IR-seq were performed on the CD138-negative bone marrow sample of each patient. Starting from approximately 0.4 ug RNA, TCR libraries were constructed with the Immunoverse kit using molecular barcoded adaptors that cover the alpha/delta and beta/gamma chains. TCR library preparation used the same RNA that went into transcriptome sequencing. TCR libraries were sequenced on an Illumina HiSeq 4000 with 2 x 150 cycles. The authors processed their data as follows. Using MiXCR, which included quality filtering and error correction, TCR reads were aligned to human V, D, J and C references and then assembled into CDR3 clonotypes. The tcR package in R was used to analyze clonotype counts and gene usage diversity. Raw mapping reads were checked after the RNA-seq reads had been mapped by STAR aligner version 2.5.3a onto the human GRCh37 genome. IR-seq fastq files were randomly downsampled with Seqtk 1.3 to test the effect of sequencing depth on detected clonotypes. TCRdb trimmed public reads at Q25 via fastp, called clones via MiXCR and kept in-frame beta chains. Each entry merges the rows of one CDR3 protein and shows their most common DNA and genes. TCRdb, not the authors, supplied the V and J calls. This sample comprises about 40,000 distinct CDR3 sequences, roughly 13% of them detected only once. About 38% of the sample lies in the top ten.

The CDR3, cysteine through phenylalanine, is 17 amino acids long. The sequence is cut down to CDR3 DNA, 51 bases in frame from base 1. Via the germline V gene (reference sequence), CDR1 is DFQATT and CDR2 SNEGSKA. Trimming removed 3 bases from V and 6 bases from J; the gene matches leave 13 bases unexplained. This clonotype was seen ten or more times. Its recognized antigen is unknown. It has no much larger one-base neighbor in the sample; base qualities were not kept. The V gene is TRBV20-1 and the J gene is TRBJ2-2; TRBD2 aligns with 10 central bases. The TCR originated in a donor over 35 with multiple myeloma. Sequencing used a population of CD138-negative cells sorted from bone marrow. The sample's cell subset or site, from its label and the paper: bone marrow mononuclear cells depleted of CD138+ plasma/myeloma cells by negative magnetic selection. The CDR3 region reads CSASGSASGRSPGELFF. The nucleotide sequence reads as follows: TGCAGTGCTAGTGGGTCGGCTAGCGGGAGAAGTCCCGGGGAGCTGTTTTTT.